This T cell receptor (beta chain) was sequenced during a study of cytomegalovirus exposure and HLA in healthy donors. V shed 6 bases and J shed 2 bases, with 14 bases lying between them. This CDR3 region has 15 residues. The germline gives CDR1 SNHLY, CDR2 FYNNEI. Use of 60 Vbeta and 13 Jbeta primers characterized the PCR. TCRdb's table, derived via immunoSEQ multiplex PCR, lists solely in-frame clones and lacks some. In total, the table holds about 100,000 clones. Source material: PBMCs. The receptor's source is a man in his fifties or sixties in good health and CMV-seronegative. V gene TRBV2 combines with J gene TRBJ1-5; a possible D gene is TRBD1 (5 bases). As DNA, the CDR3 is TGTGCCAGCAGGAGACAGTCGGGTGGCAATCAGCCCCAGCATTTT. Amino acid sequence: CASRRQSGGNQPQHF.